Below, 23 T cell receptor beta chains from the same sample are listed, as sequenced in a study of shared clonotypes between healthy human individuals. Sequenced by immunoSEQ multiplex PCR; TCRdb stores in-frame clones only, minus some. The data hold hundreds of thousands of clones, with roughly 79% observed a single time. The sequencing sample was made of PBMCs. Receptor source: a middle-aged woman in good health. Some clones in this sample may be carry-over from other donors' samples.

The V and J genes are TRBV7-9 and TRBJ1-1, with D tentatively TRBD1 (5 bases). Trimming shortened V by 1 base and J by 2 bases, and 11 bases separated the two germline ends. CDR1 SEHNR and CDR2 FQNEAQ come from the germline V gene (reference sequence). CDR3 size: 15 residues. CDR3 bases: TGTGCCAGCAGCTTAGGGCCGGGACCTAACACTGAAGCTTTCTTT. It codes for CASSLGPGPNTEAFF.

The chain has TRBV11-1 and TRBJ2-3; 10 bases are a match to TRBD2. Trimming took 2 bases from V and 1 from J; bases not matched to a gene: 3. The CDR3 has 16 amino acids. Germline V gene sequence: CDR1 SGHAT, CDR2 FQDESV (reference sequence). The CDR3, as DNA: TGTGCCAGCAGCTTACTAGCGGGAGAGCGCACAGATACGCAGTATTTT. Residues: CASSLLAGERTDTQYF.

The chain employs TRBV20-1 and TRBJ1-5; no clear D gene. The CDR3 consists of 11 residues. With 0 bases removed from V and 5 bases from J, the gap between germline ends came to 2 bases. Germline CDR1 and CDR2: DFQATT and SNEGSKA (reference sequence). The CDR3 protein is CSARDDQPQHF. The CDR3 DNA follows: TGCAGTGCTAGAGATGATCAGCCCCAGCATTTT.

The chain carries TRBV28 and TRBJ1-2; D gene ambiguous. V was pared by 3 bases and J by 8 bases, with 13 bases between. The CDR3 is 13 residues long. The germline V gene encodes CDR1 MDHEN and CDR2 SYDVKM. The CDR3 nucleotides read TGTGCCAGCAGTTTGGTTCGGGCTCGGGGCTACACCTTC. This sequence encodes CASSLVRARGYTF.

The chain links TRBV6-4 to TRBJ2-1; TRBD2 might be the D (6 bases). Per germline, CDR1 MRHNA and CDR2 SNTAGT. There are 13 residues in the CDR3. Trimming shortened V by 0 bases and J by 15 bases, and 15 bases separated the two germline ends. The chain's CDR3 is CASSDSSAGPLFF. In DNA, the CDR3 is TGTGCCAGCAGTGACTCGTCCGCGGGGCCTCTGTTCTTC.

The chain joins TRBV30 to TRBJ1-2; 9 nucleotides line up with TRBD1. With 2 bases clipped from V and 12 bases from J, the junction kept 10 bases outside the gene matches. This CDR3 has 13 amino acids. Germline lookup yields CDR1 GTSNPN and CDR2 SVGIG (reference sequence). The CDR3 here is CAWSSWDREGDTF. In DNA form, the CDR3 reads TGTGCCTGGAGTTCGTGGGACAGGGAAGGCGACACCTTC.

This clone was found once. The chain couples TRBV25-1 to TRBJ2-7; D call uncertain. V lost 4 bases and J lost 2, with 12 bases in between. The germline V gene encodes CDR1 MGHDK and CDR2 SYGVNS. The CDR3 contains 14 residues. CDR3 residues: CASSGVNAPYEQYF. The DNA for the CDR3 is TGTGCCAGCAGTGGAGTTAACGCGCCCTACGAGCAGTACTTC.

The chain combines TRBV6-1 with TRBJ1-1; TRBD1 agrees at 7 bases. The CDR3 covers 17 residues. Germline lookup yields CDR1 MNHNS and CDR2 SASEGT. Unmatched junction bases numbered 11, after V lost 3 bases and J lost 1 base. CDR3 coding DNA: TGTGCCAGCAGTGAGAGGTTTGGACAGGTGAAGAACACTGAAGCTTTCTTT. It yields the protein CASSERFGQVKNTEAFF.

The chain is built from TRBV28 and TRBJ1-2; weak D call: TRBD1 (6 bases). The V gene lost 10 bases and the J gene lost 0 bases, with 24 bases spanning the gap. There are 17 residues in the CDR3. The germline CDR1 and CDR2 sequences are MDHEN and SYDVKM. In nucleotides, the CDR3 is TGTGCCATAAAACCCCCAGGCAGGGGCCCCGCTAACTATGGCTACACCTTC. Translation: CAIKPPGRGPANYGYTF.

J is TRBJ2-7 and V is TRBV7-2, with 7 bases that match TRBD2. The CDR3 contains 14 residues. In germline, CDR1 is SGHTA, CDR2 FQGNSA. V shed 4 bases and J 3 bases; nucleotides not matched to a gene: 6. The CDR3 DNA reads TGTGCCAGCAGCTCGAGACTAGCCGGCTACGAGCAGTACTTC. Its translation: CASSSRLAGYEQYF.

The V gene is TRBV6-4, the J gene TRBJ2-7, with D possibly matching TRBD1 (6 bases). CDR1 is MRHNA, CDR2 SNTAGT, per germline. The germline V and J ends were trimmed by 4 bases and 3 bases, with 19 bases remaining between them. The CDR3 is 16 residues long. The CDR3 DNA is TGTGCCAGCAGTGCCCTTGGGGCCCGACAGGACTACGAGCAGTACTTC. It yields the protein CASSALGARQDYEQYF.

The chain carries TRBV5-1 and TRBJ2-4, with a possible D match to TRBD2 (7 bases). In germline, CDR1 is SGHRS, CDR2 YFSETQ. This CDR3 is 16 amino acids long. V shed 0 bases and J shed 2 bases, with 12 bases lying between them. This CDR3 reads CASSLEGRGSKNIQYF. The CDR3 DNA reads as TGCGCCAGCAGCTTGGAGGGGAGGGGGTCCAAAAACATTCAGTACTTC.

This clone was detected once. V usage is TRBV6-5 and J usage is TRBJ1-5, with 7 bases aligning to TRBD1. After removal of 4 bases from V and 7 bases from J, the junction contained 7 bases not matched to a gene. Germline V gives CDR1 MNHEY, CDR2 SVGAGI. The CDR3 spans 14 residues. The CDR3 nucleotides are TGTGCCAGCAGTTCAAGGGGGCTATGGCAGCCCCAGCATTTT. Its translation is CASSSRGLWQPQHF.

The rearrangement links TRBV9 to TRBJ1-4; 8 positions agree with TRBD1. CDR1 is SGDLS, CDR2 YYNGEE, per germline. The V segment lost 4 bases and the J segment 2 bases; nucleotides outside the gene matches: 7. This CDR3 is built from 16 residues. The CDR3 DNA reads as TGTGCCAGCAGCCCCGACAGGGGTCGGACTAATGAAAAACTGTTTTTT. Protein: CASSPDRGRTNEKLFF.

The chain carries TRBV7-2 and TRBJ1-4; D may be TRBD1 (6 bases). V gave up 5 bases and J gave up 2 bases, with 18 bases separating them. The CDR3 has 17 residues. The V gene's germline CDR1 is SGHTA and CDR2 FQGNSA. The CDR3: CASSPEGWGGTNEKLFF. The DNA for the CDR3 is TGTGCCAGCAGCCCAGAGGGGTGGGGGGGCACTAATGAAAAACTGTTTTTT.

This clone was counted a single time. The chain combines TRBV7-2 with TRBJ2-2; D is unclear. The V gene lost 1 base and the J gene lost 6 bases, with 9 bases spanning the gap. CDR1 SGHTA and CDR2 FQGNSA come from the germline V gene. The CDR3 totals 14 residues. The CDR3 sequence is CASSLERWAGELFF. For the CDR3, the DNA is TGTGCCAGCAGCTTAGAGAGGTGGGCCGGGGAGCTGTTTTTT.

The gene calls are TRBV5-4 and TRBJ2-3, with D hard to call. CDR3 size: 14 residues. CDR1 and CDR2 from the germline V gene are SGHNT and YYREEE (reference sequence). Trimming removed 1 base from V and 6 bases from J, with 12 bases in between. The CDR3 DNA reads TGTGCCAGCAGCTTGAGACTGAATCAGGATACGCAGTATTTT. This translates into CASSLRLNQDTQYF.

This chain joins TRBV28 and TRBJ2-1; TRBD2 matches at 14 bases. The J segment lost 6 bases and the V segment lost 0 bases, leaving 7 bases of the junction unmatched. The CDR3 length is 18 residues. Germline V gives CDR1 MDHEN, CDR2 SYDVKM. The CDR3 DNA reads TGTGCCAGCAGTTTATGGGGACTAGCGGGAGAGGGGAGCAATGAGCAGTTCTTC. Its translation is CASSLWGLAGEGSNEQFF.

This clone was counted only a few times. The chain combines TRBV7-2 with TRBJ1-5; D remains unclear. Trimming pared 4 bases from V and 5 bases from J, leaving 9 bases between. Germline V gives CDR1 SGHTA, CDR2 FQGNSA. This CDR3 spans 13 amino acids. For the CDR3, the DNA is TGTGCCAGCAGCTCCCATATTTATCAGCCCCAGCATTTT. Residues: CASSSHIYQPQHF.

The rearrangement uses TRBV5-1 and TRBJ2-7, with TRBD1 identical over 7 bases. V trimming: 2 bases; J trimming: 4 bases; junction bases outside the gene matches: 6. Germline CDR1 reads SGHRS; CDR2 reads YFSETQ. This CDR3 spans 14 amino acids. CDR3 coding DNA: TGCGCCAGCAGCTTACTGACAGGGCAATACGAGCAGTACTTC. Translated, it gives CASSLLTGQYEQYF. The full variable domain, its missing parts supplied by reference TRBV5-1 and TRBJ2-7, is KAGVTQTPRYLIKTRGQQVTLSCSPISGHRSVSWYQQTPGQGLQFLFEYFSETQRNKGNFPGRFSGRQFSNSRSEMNVSTLELGDSALYLCASSLLTGQYEQYFGPGTRLTVT.

The chain recombines TRBV11-2 with TRBJ2-7; D gene unclear. V lost 4 bases, J lost 0 bases, and 7 bases lay in between. CDR3 length equals 13 residues. The V gene's germline CDR1 is SGHAT and CDR2 FQNNGV. The DNA for the CDR3 is TGTGCCAGCAGCTCAGACGTCTCCTACGAGCAGTACTTC. Encoded protein: CASSSDVSYEQYF.

V and J are TRBV29-1 and TRBJ2-1; 11 bases map to TRBD1. CDR1 is SQVTM, CDR2 ANQGSEA, per germline. V was clipped by 3 bases and J by 16 bases; unmatched bases: 5. The CDR3 has 11 amino acids. The CDR3 DNA follows: TGCAGCGTTGAGCGAGGGACAGGGGGATTCTTC. It specifies CSVERGTGGFF.

V usage is TRBV28 and J usage is TRBJ1-5, with 9 bases identical to TRBD1. The CDR3 runs to 16 residues. Germline V gene lookup returns CDR1 MDHEN and CDR2 SYDVKM. V lost 6 bases to trimming and J lost 7 bases; unmatched junction nucleotides: 13. The CDR3 region is CASRYPTGGGEQPQHF. CDR3 DNA: TGTGCCAGCAGATACCCCACAGGGGGCGGGGAGCAGCCCCAGCATTTT.